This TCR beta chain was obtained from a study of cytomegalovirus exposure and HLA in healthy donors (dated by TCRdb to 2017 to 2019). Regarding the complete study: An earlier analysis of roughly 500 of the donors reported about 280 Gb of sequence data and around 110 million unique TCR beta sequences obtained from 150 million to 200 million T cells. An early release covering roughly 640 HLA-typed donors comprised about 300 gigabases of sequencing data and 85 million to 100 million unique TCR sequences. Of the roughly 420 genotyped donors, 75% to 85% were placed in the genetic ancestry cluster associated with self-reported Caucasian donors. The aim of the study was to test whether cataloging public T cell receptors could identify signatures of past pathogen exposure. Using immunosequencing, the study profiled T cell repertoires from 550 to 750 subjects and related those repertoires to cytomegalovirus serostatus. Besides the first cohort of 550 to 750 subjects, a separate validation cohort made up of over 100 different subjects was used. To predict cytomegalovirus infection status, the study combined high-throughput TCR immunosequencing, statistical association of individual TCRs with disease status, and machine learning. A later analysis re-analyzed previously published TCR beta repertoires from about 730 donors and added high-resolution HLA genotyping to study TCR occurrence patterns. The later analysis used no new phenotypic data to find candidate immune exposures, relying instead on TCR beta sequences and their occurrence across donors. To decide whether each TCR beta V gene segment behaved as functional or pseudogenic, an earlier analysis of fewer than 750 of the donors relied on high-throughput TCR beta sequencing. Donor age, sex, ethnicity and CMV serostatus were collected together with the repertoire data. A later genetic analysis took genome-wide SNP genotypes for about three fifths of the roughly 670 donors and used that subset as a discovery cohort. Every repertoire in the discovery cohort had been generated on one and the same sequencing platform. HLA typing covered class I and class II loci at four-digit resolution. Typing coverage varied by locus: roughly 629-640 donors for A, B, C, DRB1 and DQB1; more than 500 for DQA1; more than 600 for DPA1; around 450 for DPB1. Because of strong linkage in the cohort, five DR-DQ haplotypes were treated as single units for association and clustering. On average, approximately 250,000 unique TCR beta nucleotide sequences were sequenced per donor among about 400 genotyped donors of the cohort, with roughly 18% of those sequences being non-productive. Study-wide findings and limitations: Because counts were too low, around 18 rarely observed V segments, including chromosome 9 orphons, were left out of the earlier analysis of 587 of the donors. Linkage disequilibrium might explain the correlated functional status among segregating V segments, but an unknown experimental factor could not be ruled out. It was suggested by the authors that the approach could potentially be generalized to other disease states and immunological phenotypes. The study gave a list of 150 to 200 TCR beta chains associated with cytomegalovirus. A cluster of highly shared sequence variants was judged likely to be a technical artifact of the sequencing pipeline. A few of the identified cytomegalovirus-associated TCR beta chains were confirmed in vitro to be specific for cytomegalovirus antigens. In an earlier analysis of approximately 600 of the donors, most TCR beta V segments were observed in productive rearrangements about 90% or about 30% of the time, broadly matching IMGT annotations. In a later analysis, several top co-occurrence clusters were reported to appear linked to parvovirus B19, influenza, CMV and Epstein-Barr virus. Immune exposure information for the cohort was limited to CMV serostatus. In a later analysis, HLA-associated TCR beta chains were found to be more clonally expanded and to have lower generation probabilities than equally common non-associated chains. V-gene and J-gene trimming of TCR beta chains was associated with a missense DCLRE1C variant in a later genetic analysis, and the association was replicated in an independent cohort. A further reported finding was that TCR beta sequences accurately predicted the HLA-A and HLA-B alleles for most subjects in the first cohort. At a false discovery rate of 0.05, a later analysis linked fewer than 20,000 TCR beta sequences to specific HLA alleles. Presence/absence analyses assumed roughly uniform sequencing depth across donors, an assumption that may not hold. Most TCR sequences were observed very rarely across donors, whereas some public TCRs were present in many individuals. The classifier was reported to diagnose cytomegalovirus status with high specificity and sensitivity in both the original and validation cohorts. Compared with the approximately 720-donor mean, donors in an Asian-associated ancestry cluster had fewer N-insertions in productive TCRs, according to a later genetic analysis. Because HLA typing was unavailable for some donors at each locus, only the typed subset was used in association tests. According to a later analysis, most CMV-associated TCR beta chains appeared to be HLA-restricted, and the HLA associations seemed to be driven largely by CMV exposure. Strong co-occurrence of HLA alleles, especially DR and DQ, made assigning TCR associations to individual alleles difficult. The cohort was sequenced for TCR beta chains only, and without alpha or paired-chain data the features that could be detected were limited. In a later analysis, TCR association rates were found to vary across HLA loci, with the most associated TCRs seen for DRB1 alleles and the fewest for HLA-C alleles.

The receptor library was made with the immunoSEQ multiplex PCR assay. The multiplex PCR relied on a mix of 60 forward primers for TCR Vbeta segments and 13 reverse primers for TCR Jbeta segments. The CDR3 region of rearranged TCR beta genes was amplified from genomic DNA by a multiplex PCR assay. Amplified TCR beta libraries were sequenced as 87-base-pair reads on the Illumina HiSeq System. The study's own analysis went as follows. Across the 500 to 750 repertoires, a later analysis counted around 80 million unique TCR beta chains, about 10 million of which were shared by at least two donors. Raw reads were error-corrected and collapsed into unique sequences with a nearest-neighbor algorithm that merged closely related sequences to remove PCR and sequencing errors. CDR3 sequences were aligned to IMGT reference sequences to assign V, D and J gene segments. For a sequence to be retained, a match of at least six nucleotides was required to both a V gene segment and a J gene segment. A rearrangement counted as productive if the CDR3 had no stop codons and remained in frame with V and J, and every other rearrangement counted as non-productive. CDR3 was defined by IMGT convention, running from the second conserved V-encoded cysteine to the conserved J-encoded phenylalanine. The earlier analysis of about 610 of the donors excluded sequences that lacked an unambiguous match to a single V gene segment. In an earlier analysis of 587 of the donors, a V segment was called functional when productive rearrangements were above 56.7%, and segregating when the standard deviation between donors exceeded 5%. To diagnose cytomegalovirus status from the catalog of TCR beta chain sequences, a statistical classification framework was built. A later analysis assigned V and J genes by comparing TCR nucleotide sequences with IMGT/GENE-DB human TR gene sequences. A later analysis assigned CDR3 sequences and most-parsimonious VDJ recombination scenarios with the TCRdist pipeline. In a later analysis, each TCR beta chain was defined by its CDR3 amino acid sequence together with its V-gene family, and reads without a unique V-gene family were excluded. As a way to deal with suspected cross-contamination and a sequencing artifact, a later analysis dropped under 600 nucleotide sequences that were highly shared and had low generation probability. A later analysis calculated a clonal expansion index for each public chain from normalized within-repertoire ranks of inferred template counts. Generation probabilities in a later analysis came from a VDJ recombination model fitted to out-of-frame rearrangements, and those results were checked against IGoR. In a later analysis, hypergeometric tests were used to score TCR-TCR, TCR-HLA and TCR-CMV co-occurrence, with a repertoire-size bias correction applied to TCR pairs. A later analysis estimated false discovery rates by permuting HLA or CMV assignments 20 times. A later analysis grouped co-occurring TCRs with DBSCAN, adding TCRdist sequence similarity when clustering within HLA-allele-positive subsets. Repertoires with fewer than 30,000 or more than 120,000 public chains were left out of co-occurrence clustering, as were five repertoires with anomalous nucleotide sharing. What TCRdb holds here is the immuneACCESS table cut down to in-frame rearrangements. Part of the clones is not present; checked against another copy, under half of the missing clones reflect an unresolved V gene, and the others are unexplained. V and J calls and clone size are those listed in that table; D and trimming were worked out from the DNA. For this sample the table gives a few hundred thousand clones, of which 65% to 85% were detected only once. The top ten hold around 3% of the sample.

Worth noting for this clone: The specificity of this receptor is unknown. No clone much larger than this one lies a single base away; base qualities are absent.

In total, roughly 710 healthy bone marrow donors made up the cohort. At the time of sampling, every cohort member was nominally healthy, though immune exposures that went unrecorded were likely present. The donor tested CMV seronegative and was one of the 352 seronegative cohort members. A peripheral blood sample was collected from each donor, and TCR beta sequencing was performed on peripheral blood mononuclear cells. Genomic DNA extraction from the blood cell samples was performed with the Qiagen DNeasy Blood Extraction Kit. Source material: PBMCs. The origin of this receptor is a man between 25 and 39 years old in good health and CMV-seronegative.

The DNA sequence follows: TGTGCCAGCAGTCACGGGACAAGGTATTCACCCCTCCACTTT. It encodes CASSHGTRYSPLHF. The chain couples TRBV6-1 to TRBJ1-6; the best D guess is TRBD1, with 6 bases matching. Relative to germline, V is 5 bases shorter and J is 8 bases shorter, with 13 bases between their ends. The CDR3 runs 14 residues from the cysteine to the phenylalanine. CDR3 DNA only is kept here, 42 bases in frame from base 1. CDR1 and CDR2, per the germline V gene, are MNHNS and SASEGT.